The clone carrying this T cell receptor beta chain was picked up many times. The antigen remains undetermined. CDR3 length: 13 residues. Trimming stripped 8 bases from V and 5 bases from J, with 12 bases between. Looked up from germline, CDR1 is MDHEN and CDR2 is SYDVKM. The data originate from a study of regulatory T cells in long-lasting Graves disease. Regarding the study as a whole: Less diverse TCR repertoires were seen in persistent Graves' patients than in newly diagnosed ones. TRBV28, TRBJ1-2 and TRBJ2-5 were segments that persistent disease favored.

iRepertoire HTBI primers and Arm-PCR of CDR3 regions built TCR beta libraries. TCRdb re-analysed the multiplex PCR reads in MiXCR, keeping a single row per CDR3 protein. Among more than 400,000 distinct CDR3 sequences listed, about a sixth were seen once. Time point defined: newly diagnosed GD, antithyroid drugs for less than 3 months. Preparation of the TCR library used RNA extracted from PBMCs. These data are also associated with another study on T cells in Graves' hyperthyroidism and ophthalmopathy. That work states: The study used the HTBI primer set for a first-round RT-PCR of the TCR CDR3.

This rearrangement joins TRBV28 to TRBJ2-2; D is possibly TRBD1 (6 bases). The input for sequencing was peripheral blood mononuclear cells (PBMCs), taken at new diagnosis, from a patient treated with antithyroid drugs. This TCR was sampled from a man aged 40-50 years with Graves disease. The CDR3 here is CASLNRETGELFF. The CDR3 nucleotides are TGTGCCAGCCTAAACAGGGAAACCGGGGAGCTGTTTTTT. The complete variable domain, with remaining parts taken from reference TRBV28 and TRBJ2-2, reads DVKVTQSSRYLVKRTGEKVFLECVQDMDHENMFWYRQDPGLGLRLIYFSYDVKMKEKGDIPEGYSVSREKKERFSLILESASTNQTSMYLCASLNRETGELFFGEGSRLTVL.